This T cell receptor beta chain appears in the sequencing data of a study of blood T cells in healthy people across ages. This clonotype was seen a single time. Its antigen is still unknown. A much more abundant neighbour one base away suggests this may be a read error. General study results and limits: Because donor CMV status was unknown, expanded clonotype changes were possibly confounded. Roughly linear declines in TCR beta diversity per million T cells occurred with age.

Then a second PCR, running about 7 to 11 cycles, was carried out with a sample-barcoded 5' primer and a J-beta primer mix. From each sample, at least 3 million paired-end reads containing CDR3 were obtained. TCRdb reprocessed the 5' RACE reads via MiXCR and lists one record per CDR3 protein. The sample includes 1.5 million to 2 million distinct CDR3 sequences, 28% seen only once; the top ten take 7.7%. The sample taken for sequencing was blood. This receptor was identified in a woman aged 25 to 39 in good health.

CDR3 region: CTSSSGTSGGSTDTQYF. CDR3 DNA sequence: TGTACCAGTTCCTCCGGGACTAGCGGCGGTAGCACAGATACGCAGTATTTT. The chain couples TRBV27 to TRBJ2-3, with 11 bases aligning to TRBD2. Germline V CDR1 and CDR2: MNHEY, SMNVEV (reference sequence). The CDR3 is 17 residues long.